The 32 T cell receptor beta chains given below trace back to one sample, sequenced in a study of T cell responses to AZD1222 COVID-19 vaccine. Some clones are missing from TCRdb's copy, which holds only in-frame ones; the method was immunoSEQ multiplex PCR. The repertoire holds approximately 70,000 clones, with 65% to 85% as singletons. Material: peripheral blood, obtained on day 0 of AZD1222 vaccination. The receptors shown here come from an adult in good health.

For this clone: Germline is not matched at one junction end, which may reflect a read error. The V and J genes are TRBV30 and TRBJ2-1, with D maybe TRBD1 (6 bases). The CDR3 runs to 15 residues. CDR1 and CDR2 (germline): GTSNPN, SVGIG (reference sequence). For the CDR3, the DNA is TGTGCCTGGAGTAGGGGATGGGGGCGGATTTTTCGCTCGATCTTC. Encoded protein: CAWSRGWGRIFRSIF.

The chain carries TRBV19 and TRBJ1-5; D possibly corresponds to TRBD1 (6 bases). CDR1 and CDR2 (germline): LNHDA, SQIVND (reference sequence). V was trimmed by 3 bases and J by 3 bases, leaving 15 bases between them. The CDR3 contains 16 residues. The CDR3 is CASSMGQGGSNQPQHF. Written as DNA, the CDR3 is TGTGCCAGTAGTATGGGTCAAGGGGGATCCAATCAGCCCCAGCATTTT. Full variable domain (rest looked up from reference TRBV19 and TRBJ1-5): DGGITQSPKYLFRKEGQNVTLSCEQNLNHDAMYWYRQDPGQGLRLIYYSQIVNDFQKGDIAEGYSVSREKKESFPLTVTSAQKNPTAFYLCASSMGQGGSNQPQHFGDGTRLSIL.

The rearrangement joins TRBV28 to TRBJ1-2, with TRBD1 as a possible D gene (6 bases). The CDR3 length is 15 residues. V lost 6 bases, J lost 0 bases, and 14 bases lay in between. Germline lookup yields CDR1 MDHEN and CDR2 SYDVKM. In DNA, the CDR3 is TGTGCCAGCAGCGCCTCCGGGACAACTAACTATGGCTACACCTTC. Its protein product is CASSASGTTNYGYTF.

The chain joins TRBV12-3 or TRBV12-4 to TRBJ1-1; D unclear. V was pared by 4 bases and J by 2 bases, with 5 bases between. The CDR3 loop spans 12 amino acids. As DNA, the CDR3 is TGTGCCAGCAGTTCGTATAACACTGAAGCTTTCTTT. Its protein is CASSSYNTEAFF.

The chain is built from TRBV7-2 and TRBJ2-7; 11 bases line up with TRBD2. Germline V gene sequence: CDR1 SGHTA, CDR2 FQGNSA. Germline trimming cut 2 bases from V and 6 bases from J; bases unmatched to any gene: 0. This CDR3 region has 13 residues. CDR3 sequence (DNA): TGTGCCAGCAGCTTACTAGCGGGGGGCGAGCAGTACTTC. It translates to CASSLLAGGEQYF.

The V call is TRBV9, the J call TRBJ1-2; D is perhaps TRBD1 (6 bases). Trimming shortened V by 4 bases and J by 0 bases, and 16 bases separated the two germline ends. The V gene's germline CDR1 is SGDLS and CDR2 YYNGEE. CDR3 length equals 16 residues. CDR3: CASSFRRGGPNYGYTF. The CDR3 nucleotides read TGTGCCAGCAGCTTCAGGCGGGGGGGCCCTAACTATGGCTACACCTTC. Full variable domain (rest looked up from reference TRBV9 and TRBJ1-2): DSGVTQTPKHLITATGQRVTLRCSPRSGDLSVYWYQQSLDQGLQFLIQYYNGEERAKGNILERFSAQQFPDLHSELNLSSLELGDSALYFCASSFRRGGPNYGYTFGSGTRLTVV.

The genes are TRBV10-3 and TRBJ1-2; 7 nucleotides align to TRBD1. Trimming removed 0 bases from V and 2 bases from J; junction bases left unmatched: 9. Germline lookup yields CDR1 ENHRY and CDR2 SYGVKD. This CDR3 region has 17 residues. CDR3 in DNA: TGTGCCATCAGTGAGTCAGGGGGCTCTTTCTCAAACTATGGCTACACCTTC. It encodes CAISESGGSFSNYGYTF.

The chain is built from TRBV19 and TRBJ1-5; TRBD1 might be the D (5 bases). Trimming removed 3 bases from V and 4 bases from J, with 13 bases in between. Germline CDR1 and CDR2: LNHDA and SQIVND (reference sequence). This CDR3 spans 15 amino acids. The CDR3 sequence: CASSMRGSGNQPQHF. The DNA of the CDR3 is TGTGCCAGTAGTATGAGGGGTAGCGGGAATCAGCCCCAGCATTTT.

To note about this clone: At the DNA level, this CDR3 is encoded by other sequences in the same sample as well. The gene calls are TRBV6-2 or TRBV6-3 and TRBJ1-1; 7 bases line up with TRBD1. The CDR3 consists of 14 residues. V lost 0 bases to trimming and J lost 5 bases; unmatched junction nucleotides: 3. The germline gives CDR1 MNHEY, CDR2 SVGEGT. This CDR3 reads CASSYSAGGTEAFF. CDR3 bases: TGTGCCAGCAGTTACTCGGCAGGGGGTACTGAAGCTTTCTTT.

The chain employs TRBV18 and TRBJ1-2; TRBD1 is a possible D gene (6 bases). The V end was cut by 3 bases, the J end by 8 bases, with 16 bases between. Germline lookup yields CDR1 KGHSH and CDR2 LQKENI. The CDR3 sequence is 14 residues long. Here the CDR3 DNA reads TGTGCCAGCTCACCCGAGGGGCAGGGGATAGGCTACACCTTC. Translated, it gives CASSPEGQGIGYTF.

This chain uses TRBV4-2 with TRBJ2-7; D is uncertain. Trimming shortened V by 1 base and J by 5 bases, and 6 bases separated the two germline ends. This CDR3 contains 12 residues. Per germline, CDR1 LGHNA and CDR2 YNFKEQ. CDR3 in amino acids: CASSQVANEQYF. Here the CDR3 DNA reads TGTGCCAGCAGCCAAGTGGCGAACGAGCAGTACTTC.

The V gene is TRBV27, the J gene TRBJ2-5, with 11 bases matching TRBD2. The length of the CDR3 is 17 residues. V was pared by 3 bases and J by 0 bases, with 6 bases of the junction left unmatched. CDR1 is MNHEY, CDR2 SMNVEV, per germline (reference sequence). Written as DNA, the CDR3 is TGTGCCAGCAGTTTCCTAGCGGGGGGACCGTACCAAGAGACCCAGTACTTC. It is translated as CASSFLAGGPYQETQYF.

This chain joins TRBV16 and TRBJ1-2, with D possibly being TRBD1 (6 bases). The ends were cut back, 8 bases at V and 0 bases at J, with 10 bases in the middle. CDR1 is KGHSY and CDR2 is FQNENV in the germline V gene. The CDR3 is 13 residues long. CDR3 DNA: TGTGCCAGCGCCTCAGGGGCTAACTATGGCTACACCTTC. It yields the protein CASASGANYGYTF.

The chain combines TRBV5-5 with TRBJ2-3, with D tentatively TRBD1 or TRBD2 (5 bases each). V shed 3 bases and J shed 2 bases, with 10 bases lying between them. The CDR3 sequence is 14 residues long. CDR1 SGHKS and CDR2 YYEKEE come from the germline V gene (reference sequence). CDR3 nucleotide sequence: TGTGCCAGCAGCTCGGGACCCTTCACAGATACGCAGTATTTT. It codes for CASSSGPFTDTQYF.

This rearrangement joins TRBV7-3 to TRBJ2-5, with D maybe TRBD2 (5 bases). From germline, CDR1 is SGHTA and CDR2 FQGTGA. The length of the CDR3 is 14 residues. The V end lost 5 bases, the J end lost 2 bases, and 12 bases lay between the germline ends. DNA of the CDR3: TGTGCCAGCAGCCCCTCTGGCGGGCAAGAGACCCAGTACTTC. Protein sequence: CASSPSGGQETQYF.

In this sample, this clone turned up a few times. The CDR3 loop reads CASSLPAANTGELFF. DNA of the CDR3: TGTGCCAGCAGCCTTCCAGCGGCGAACACCGGGGAGCTGTTTTTT. The chain uses TRBV3-1 (or the pseudogene TRBV3-2) and TRBJ2-2; TRBD2 is a possible D gene (5 bases). This CDR3 has 15 residues. Germline assignment: CDR1 LGHDT and CDR2 YNNKEL (reference sequence). The V end was cut by 4 bases, the J end by 0 bases, with 9 bases between.

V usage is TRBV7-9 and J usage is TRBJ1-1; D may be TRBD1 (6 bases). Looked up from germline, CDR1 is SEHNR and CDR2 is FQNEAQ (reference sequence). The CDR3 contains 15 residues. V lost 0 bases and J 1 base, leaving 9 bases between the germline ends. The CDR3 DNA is TGTGCCAGCAGCTTAGCCCCCAGGGGGAACACTGAAGCTTTCTTT. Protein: CASSLAPRGNTEAFF.

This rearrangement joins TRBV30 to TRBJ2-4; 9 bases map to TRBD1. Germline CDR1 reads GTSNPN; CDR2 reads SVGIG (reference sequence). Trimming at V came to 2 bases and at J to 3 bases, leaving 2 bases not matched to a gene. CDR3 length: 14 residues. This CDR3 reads CAWSQTGGKNIQYF. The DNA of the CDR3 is TGTGCCTGGAGTCAGACAGGGGGCAAAAACATTCAGTACTTC.

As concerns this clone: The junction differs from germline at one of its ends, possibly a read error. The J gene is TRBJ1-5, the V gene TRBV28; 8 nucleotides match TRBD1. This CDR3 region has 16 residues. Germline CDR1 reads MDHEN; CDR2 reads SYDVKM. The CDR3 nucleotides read TGTGCCAGCAGTCTATGGACAGGGATGAGCAATCAGCCCCAGCATTTT. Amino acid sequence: CASSLWTGMSNQPQHF.

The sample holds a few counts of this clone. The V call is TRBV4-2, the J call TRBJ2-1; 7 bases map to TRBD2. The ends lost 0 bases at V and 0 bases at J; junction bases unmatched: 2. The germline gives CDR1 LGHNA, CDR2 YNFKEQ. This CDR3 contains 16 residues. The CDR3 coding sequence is TGTGCCAGCAGCCAAGAAACGGGGGGCTCCTACAATGAGCAGTTCTTC. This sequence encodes CASSQETGGSYNEQFF.

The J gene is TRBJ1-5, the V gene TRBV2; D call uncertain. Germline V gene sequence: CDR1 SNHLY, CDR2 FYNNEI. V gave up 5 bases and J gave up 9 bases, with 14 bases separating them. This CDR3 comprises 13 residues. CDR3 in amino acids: CASSWDPQGPQHF. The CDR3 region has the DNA TGTGCCAGCAGTTGGGATCCACAAGGGCCCCAGCATTTT.

DNA for the CDR3: TGTGCCAGCAGCTCCCTTACAGGTCAGCCCCAGCATTTT. As protein: CASSSLTGQPQHF. V usage is TRBV6-2 or TRBV6-3 and J usage is TRBJ1-5; D is possibly TRBD1 (5 bases). The CDR3 runs to 13 residues. Germline V lookup: CDR1 MNHEY, CDR2 SVGEGT. Trimming took off 6 bases at V and 6 bases at J, with 12 bases between the two ends.

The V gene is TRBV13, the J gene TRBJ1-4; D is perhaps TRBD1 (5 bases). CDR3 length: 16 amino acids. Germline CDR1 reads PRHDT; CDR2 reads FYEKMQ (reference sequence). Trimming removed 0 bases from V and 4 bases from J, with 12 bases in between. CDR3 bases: TGTGCCAGCAGCTTAGGCTTAGCAGGGATTAATGAAAAACTGTTTTTT. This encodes CASSLGLAGINEKLFF.

CDR3: CASSQDRGQNTIYF. CDR3 bases: TGTGCCAGCAGCCAAGACAGGGGGCAGAACACCATATATTTT. The V call is TRBV4-2, the J call TRBJ1-3; TRBD1 matches at 8 bases. From germline, CDR1 is LGHNA and CDR2 YNFKEQ. CDR3 length: 14 amino acids. The junction had 2 bases not matched to a gene; V was cut back by 0 bases and J by 7 bases.

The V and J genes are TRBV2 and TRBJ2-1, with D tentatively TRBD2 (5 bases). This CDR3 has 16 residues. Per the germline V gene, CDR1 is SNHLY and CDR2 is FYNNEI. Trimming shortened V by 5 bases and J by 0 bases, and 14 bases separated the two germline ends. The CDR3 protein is CASSSLGPSSYNEQFF. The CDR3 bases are TGTGCCAGCAGTTCACTAGGCCCTAGCTCCTACAATGAGCAGTTCTTC.

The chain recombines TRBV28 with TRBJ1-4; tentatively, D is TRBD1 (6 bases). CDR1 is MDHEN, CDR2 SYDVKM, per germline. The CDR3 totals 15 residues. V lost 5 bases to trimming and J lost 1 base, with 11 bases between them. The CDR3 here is CASSQHRVTNEKLFF. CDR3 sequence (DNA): TGTGCCAGCAGTCAACACAGGGTAACTAATGAAAAACTGTTTTTT. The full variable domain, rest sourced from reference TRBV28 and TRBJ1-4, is DVKVTQSSRYLVKRTGEKVFLECVQDMDHENMFWYRQDPGLGLRLIYFSYDVKMKEKGDIPEGYSVSREKKERFSLILESASTNQTSMYLCASSQHRVTNEKLFFGSGTQLSVL.

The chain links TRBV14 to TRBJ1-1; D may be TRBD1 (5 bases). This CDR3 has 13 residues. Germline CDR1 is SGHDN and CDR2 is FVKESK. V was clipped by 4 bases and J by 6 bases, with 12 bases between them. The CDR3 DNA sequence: TGTGCCAGCAGCCCCAGGGAGTGGGCTGAAGCTTTCTTT. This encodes CASSPREWAEAFF.

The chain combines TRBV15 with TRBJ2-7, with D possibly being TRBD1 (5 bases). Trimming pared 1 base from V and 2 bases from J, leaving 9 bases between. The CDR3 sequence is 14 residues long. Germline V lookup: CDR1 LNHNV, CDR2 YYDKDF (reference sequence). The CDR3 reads CATSRGDSPYEQYF. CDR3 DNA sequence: TGTGCCACCAGCAGAGGAGACAGCCCCTACGAGCAGTACTTC.

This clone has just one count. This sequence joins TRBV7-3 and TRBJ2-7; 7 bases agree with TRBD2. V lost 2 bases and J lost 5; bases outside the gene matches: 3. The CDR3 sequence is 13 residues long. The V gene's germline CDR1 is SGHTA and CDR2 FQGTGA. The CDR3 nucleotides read TGTGCCAGCAGCTTAGAGCGGGGCCACGAGCAGTACTTC. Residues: CASSLERGHEQYF. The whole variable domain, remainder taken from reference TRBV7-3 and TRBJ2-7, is GAGVSQTPSNKVTEKGKYVELRCDPISGHTALYWYRQSLGQGPEFLIYFQGTGAADDSGLPNDRFFAVRPEGSVSTLKIQRTERGDSAVYLCASSLERGHEQYFGPGTRLTVT.

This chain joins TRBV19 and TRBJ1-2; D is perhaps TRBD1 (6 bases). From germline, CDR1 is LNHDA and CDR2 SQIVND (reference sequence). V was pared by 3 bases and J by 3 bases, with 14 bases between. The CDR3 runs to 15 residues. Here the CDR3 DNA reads TGTGCCAGTAGTATTGGGGGCAGATCGTACTATGGCTACACCTTC. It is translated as CASSIGGRSYYGYTF.

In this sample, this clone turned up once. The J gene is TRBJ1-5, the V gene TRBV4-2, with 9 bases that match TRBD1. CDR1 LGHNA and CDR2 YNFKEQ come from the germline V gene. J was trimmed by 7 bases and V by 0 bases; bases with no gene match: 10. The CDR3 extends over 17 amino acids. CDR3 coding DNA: TGTGCCAGCAGCCAAGATGGGCCGGGACAGGGAGGCCAGCCCCAGCATTTT. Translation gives CASSQDGPGQGGQPQHF.

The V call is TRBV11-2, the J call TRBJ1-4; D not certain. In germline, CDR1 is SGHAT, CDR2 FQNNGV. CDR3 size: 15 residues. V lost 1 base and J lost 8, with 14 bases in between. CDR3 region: CASSLAGSAWEKLFF. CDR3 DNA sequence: TGTGCCAGCAGCTTAGCGGGGAGCGCGTGGGAAAAACTGTTTTTT.